The 8 T cell receptor beta chains in this list originate from one sample, sequenced in a study of blood T cell repertoires in COVID-19. Clones were read by immunoSEQ multiplex PCR, and TCRdb kept only the in-frame ones, dropping some. The sample has hundreds of thousands of clones, about 85% seen once; the top ten hold around 3.3%. Sequencing was done on a sample of peripheral blood. The receptor set was obtained from a man in his late teens or twenties with active or convalescent COVID-19.

The rearrangement uses TRBV4-3 and TRBJ2-7; possible D gene TRBD1, 5 bases. The CDR3 has 15 residues. V was trimmed by 1 base and J by 4 bases, leaving 14 bases between them. CDR1 LGHNA and CDR2 YSLEER come from the germline V gene. Here the CDR3 DNA reads TGCGCCAGCAGCCAAGCGTGGCAGGGAAGGTACGAGCAGTACTTC. Its translation: CASSQAWQGRYEQYF.

Concerning this clone itself: This specimen includes other DNA sequences encoding the same CDR3. The rearrangement joins TRBV5-1 to TRBJ1-2, with a tentative D call TRBD1 (5 bases). Germline lookup yields CDR1 SGHRS and CDR2 YFSETQ. The V gene lost 0 bases and the J gene lost 6 bases, with 9 bases spanning the gap. The CDR3 extends over 13 amino acids. The DNA for the CDR3 is TGCGCCAGCAGCTTGGCAGTGACAGATGGCTACACCTTC. This gives the protein CASSLAVTDGYTF.

This chain joins TRBV28 and TRBJ1-6; perhaps TRBD1 as D (5 bases). CDR3 size: 14 residues. Germline CDR1 and CDR2: MDHEN and SYDVKM. The germline V and J ends were trimmed by 3 bases and 10 bases, with 13 bases remaining between them. The CDR3 sequence: CASSFGRAWSPLHF. CDR3 coding DNA: TGTGCCAGCAGTTTTGGCAGGGCTTGGTCACCCCTCCACTTT.

This clone was seen just once. The chain is built from TRBV29-1 and TRBJ1-2; 10 bases are shared with TRBD1. This CDR3 spans 15 amino acids. J was trimmed by 5 bases and V by 2 bases; bases with no gene match: 8. Germline assignment: CDR1 SQVTM and CDR2 ANQGSEA. CDR3 nucleotide sequence: TGCAGCGTTGAACTGATGGACAGGGGGGGATATGGCTACACCTTC. Protein sequence: CSVELMDRGGYGYTF.

This rearrangement joins TRBV11-3 to TRBJ2-2; 7 nucleotides agree with TRBD1. The V gene's germline CDR1 is SGHNT and CDR2 YENEEA. CDR3 length: 16 residues. V dropped 5 bases and J dropped 4; count of bases not matched to a gene: 10. CDR3 DNA: TGTGCCAGCAGCATTGACAGGGTATTGCTCACCGGGGAGCTGTTTTTT. Its translation: CASSIDRVLLTGELFF.

In its sample, this clone was seen a few times. The chain recombines TRBV19 with TRBJ1-5, with 7 nucleotides matching TRBD1. There are 15 residues in the CDR3. Germline-derived CDR1 and CDR2 are LNHDA and SQIVND (reference sequence). Germline trimming cut 8 bases from V and 4 bases from J; bases unmatched to any gene: 11. CDR3 residues: CASRKWQGENQPQHF. DNA of the CDR3: TGTGCCAGTCGGAAGTGGCAGGGGGAGAATCAGCCCCAGCATTTT.

The V call is TRBV3-1 (or the pseudogene TRBV3-2), the J call TRBJ1-1; D unclear. The CDR3 totals 13 residues. The germline V and J ends were trimmed by 1 base and 6 bases, with 9 bases remaining between them. Per germline, CDR1 LGHDT and CDR2 YNNKEL (reference sequence). The CDR3 loop reads CASSQVRESEAFF. CDR3 coding DNA: TGTGCCAGCAGCCAAGTAAGGGAGTCTGAAGCTTTCTTT.

Only one count was recorded for this clone. The same CDR3 is also encoded by other DNA sequences in this sample. The CDR3 DNA follows: TGTGCCAGCAGTTACTCCTCCGGAACAGGGTGGGGCTACACCTTC. Amino acids: CASSYSSGTGWGYTF. The chain links TRBV6-5 to TRBJ1-2; TRBD1 is a possible D gene (6 bases). Germline V gene sequence: CDR1 MNHEY, CDR2 SVGAGI. CDR3 length: 15 amino acids. Trimming removed 0 bases from V and 8 bases from J, with 16 bases in between.